These 28 T cell receptor beta chains share one sample of origin, sequenced in a study of cytomegalovirus exposure and HLA in healthy donors. It was with 60 Vbeta and 13 Jbeta primers that the PCR ran. Method: immunoSEQ multiplex PCR; TCRdb's copy keeps in-frame clones and lacks some. This table holds around 170,000 clones, approximately 82% found once. Sequences were obtained from PBMCs. The receptors derive from a male donor in good health and CMV-seronegative.

V gene TRBV5-5 combines with J gene TRBJ2-7, with D perhaps TRBD2 (5 bases). Germline CDR1 SGHKS, CDR2 YYEKEE (reference sequence). The CDR3 sequence is 14 residues long. V shed 6 bases and J shed 0 bases, with 13 bases lying between them. In DNA form, the CDR3 reads TGTGCCAGCACCTCGGACTCCCGCTCCTACGAGCAGTACTTC. It encodes CASTSDSRSYEQYF.

CDR3 in DNA: TGTGCCAGCAGCTTAGTGGGGAGTAGCGGGGAAACCCAGTTCTTC. This encodes CASSLVGSSGETQFF. The rearrangement uses TRBV11-2 and TRBJ2-1; TRBD2 aligns across 8 bases. This CDR3 comprises 15 residues. The J segment lost 13 bases and the V segment lost 1 base, leaving 12 bases of the junction unmatched. Germline CDR1 reads SGHAT; CDR2 reads FQNNGV.

This clone was detected only once. The V call is TRBV4-3, the J call TRBJ1-2, with 8 positions matching TRBD1. The CDR3 extends over 15 amino acids. The ends lost 2 bases at V and 4 bases at J; junction bases unmatched: 6. Germline loops: CDR1 LGHNA, CDR2 YSLEER. Here the CDR3 reads CASSQTPGGSYGYTF. The CDR3 coding sequence is TGCGCCAGCAGCCAAACCCCAGGGGGCAGCTATGGCTACACCTTC.

The chain is built from TRBV27 and TRBJ1-1, with D possibly matching TRBD1 (5 bases). The germline CDR1 and CDR2 sequences are MNHEY and SMNVEV (reference sequence). V was clipped by 7 bases and J by 5 bases, with 17 bases between them. CDR3 length: 14 amino acids. The CDR3 DNA sequence: TGTGCCAGCAAAGGGACTGGGGTTTGGACTGAAGCTTTCTTT. It codes for CASKGTGVWTEAFF.

This rearrangement joins TRBV7-8 to TRBJ1-2, with D perhaps matching TRBD1 (6 bases). Germline CDR1 SGHVS, CDR2 FQNEAQ. This CDR3 comprises 13 residues. The germline V and J ends were trimmed by 1 base and 7 bases, with 10 bases remaining between them. In DNA, the CDR3 is TGTGCCAGCAGCTTAGTGGGGGCCCCTGGCTACACCTTC. Translation: CASSLVGAPGYTF.

The chain carries TRBV28 and TRBJ2-3, with TRBD2 as a possible D gene (6 bases). This CDR3 is built from 16 residues. Per germline, CDR1 MDHEN and CDR2 SYDVKM. Trimming cost V 5 bases and J 2 bases, with 17 bases left between them. CDR3 nucleotides: TGTGCCAGCAGTGAAGGAGGAGCGGGCCACACAGATACGCAGTATTTT. It is translated as CASSEGGAGHTDTQYF.

This chain uses TRBV5-6 with TRBJ1-5; the D gene is possibly TRBD1 (6 bases). Trimming pared 2 bases from V and 5 bases from J, leaving 11 bases between. The length of the CDR3 is 14 residues. The germline V gene encodes CDR1 SGHDT and CDR2 YYEEEE. The CDR3 nucleotides are TGTGCCAGCAGCTTCATCAGGGGCGATCAGCCCCAGCATTTT. Its translation is CASSFIRGDQPQHF.

A note on this clone: Its ends do not fully match the called genes, so a read error is possible. V is TRBV28 and J is TRBJ1-2; TRBD1 matches 7 bases. The V gene's germline CDR1 is MDHEN and CDR2 SYDVKM. The CDR3 loop spans 14 amino acids. The chain's CDR3 is CASRSRGILGGYPF. Written as DNA, the CDR3 is TGTGCCAGCAGAAGCAGGGGGATTCTCGGTGGCTACCCCTTC.

This chain connects TRBV19 to TRBJ1-2; D is ambiguous. V was shortened by 4 bases and J by 6 bases, with 6 bases between the two germline ends. This CDR3 comprises 11 residues. CDR1 is LNHDA and CDR2 is SQIVND in the germline V gene (reference sequence). In DNA, the CDR3 is TGTGCCAGTAGTAAACTTAATGGCTACACCTTC. Translating gives CASSKLNGYTF.

The chain couples TRBV4-3 to TRBJ2-1, with 12 nucleotides matching TRBD2. Germline lookup yields CDR1 LGHNA and CDR2 YSLEER. V was pared by 4 bases and J by 8 bases, with 6 bases of the junction left unmatched. The CDR3 extends over 15 amino acids. The CDR3 here is CASSRELAGGHEQFF. As DNA, the CDR3 is TGCGCCAGCAGCCGAGAACTAGCGGGAGGTCATGAGCAGTTCTTC.

The chain links TRBV5-4 to TRBJ1-2; 9 bases agree with TRBD1. CDR3 length equals 14 residues. CDR1 SGHNT and CDR2 YYREEE come from the germline V gene (reference sequence). The J segment lost 8 bases and the V segment lost 4 bases, leaving 9 bases of the junction unmatched. The CDR3 sequence: CASSRWDREGGYTF. DNA of the CDR3: TGTGCCAGCAGCCGATGGGACAGGGAAGGGGGCTACACCTTC.

V usage is TRBV7-8 and J usage is TRBJ2-1; possible D gene TRBD1, 6 bases. The germline V gene encodes CDR1 SGHVS and CDR2 FQNEAQ. CDR3 length equals 14 residues. With 6 bases removed from V and 0 bases from J, the gap between germline ends came to 9 bases. For the CDR3, the DNA is TGTGCCAGCAGTCGAGGGGGCTCCTACAATGAGCAGTTCTTC. This sequence encodes CASSRGGSYNEQFF.

J is TRBJ1-1 and V is TRBV11-2, with D unresolved. The length of the CDR3 is 13 residues. The V end lost 4 bases, the J end lost 0 bases, and 6 bases lay between the germline ends. Germline-derived CDR1 and CDR2 are SGHAT and FQNNGV. CDR3 sequence reads: CASSSRMNTEAFF. In DNA form, the CDR3 reads TGTGCCAGCAGCTCCCGTATGAACACTGAAGCTTTCTTT.

This clone was detected only once. The same CDR3 is also encoded by other DNA sequences in this sample. V is TRBV9 and J is TRBJ2-3; TRBD2 matches at 12 bases. V lost 0 bases and J lost 5; bases outside the gene matches: 7. The germline CDR1 and CDR2 sequences are SGDLS and YYNGEE. The CDR3 sequence is 17 residues long. CDR3 sequence (DNA): TGTGCCAGCAGCGTAGGGCTAGCGGGGGGGCCTGAAGATACGCAGTATTTT. Translated, it gives CASSVGLAGGPEDTQYF.

This chain links TRBV5-4 with TRBJ1-2; 8 nucleotides align to TRBD1. The V gene end was trimmed by 2 bases and the J gene end by 6 bases; junction bases not matched to a gene: 3. The germline gives CDR1 SGHNT, CDR2 YYREEE (reference sequence). This CDR3 region has 13 residues. The CDR3 here is CASSFAQGDGYTF. Written as DNA, the CDR3 is TGTGCCAGCAGCTTTGCACAGGGGGATGGCTACACCTTC.

The chain combines TRBV5-4 with TRBJ2-5; 8 nucleotides agree with TRBD2. CDR1 and CDR2 (germline): SGHNT, YYREEE (reference sequence). The CDR3 has 16 amino acids. Trimming cost V 3 bases and J 4 bases; bases outside gene matches: 11. The CDR3 DNA follows: TGTGCCAGCAGCTCCACGGGGGGGGCCGCAATAGAGACCCAGTACTTC. It specifies CASSSTGGAAIETQYF.

The chain employs TRBV29-1 and TRBJ2-7; 10 bases are shared with TRBD1. The CDR3 extends over 12 amino acids. Germline V gene lookup returns CDR1 SQVTM and CDR2 ANQGSEA. The J segment lost 9 bases and the V segment lost 4 bases, leaving 6 bases of the junction unmatched. The CDR3 nucleotides are TGCAGCGTTGTGACAGGGGGCGACGGGCAGTACTTC. Its protein product is CSVVTGGDGQYF.

The chain couples TRBV10-3 to TRBJ2-5, with D tentatively TRBD1 (6 bases). TRBJ2-7 matches the DNA end more closely, so the J call is doubtful. CDR1 is ENHRY, CDR2 SYGVKD, per germline. This CDR3 is built from 14 residues. The DNA for the CDR3 is TGTGCCATCAGTGAGCCGGCCGGGACACTCGAGCAGTACTTC. Amino acids: CAISEPAGTLEQYF.

This clone was counted once. The rearrangement uses TRBV6-5 and TRBJ1-4; D is unclear. V was pared by 0 bases and J by 8 bases, with 16 bases between. Germline lookup yields CDR1 MNHEY and CDR2 SVGAGI. The CDR3 totals 16 residues. The DNA of the CDR3 is TGTGCCAGCAGTTACTCGAGAGAACCGGCGGGCGAAAAACTGTTTTTT. The encoded protein is CASSYSREPAGEKLFF.

V gene TRBV5-1 combines with J gene TRBJ2-2; D is uncertain. CDR1 and CDR2 from the germline V gene are SGHRS and YFSETQ. V lost 0 bases and J 4 bases, leaving 4 bases between the germline ends. The length of the CDR3 is 13 residues. The chain's CDR3 is CASSLALTGELFF. DNA of the CDR3: TGCGCCAGCAGCTTGGCCCTCACCGGGGAGCTGTTTTTT.

The chain combines TRBV30 with TRBJ2-7; 11 bases are a match to TRBD2. V gave up 8 bases and J gave up 2 bases; unmatched junction bases: 5. Germline V lookup: CDR1 GTSNPN, CDR2 SVGIG (reference sequence). The CDR3 runs 13 residues. The CDR3 DNA is TGTGCCAGGGGACTAGCGGAAACCTACGAGCAGTACTTC. Protein product: CARGLAETYEQYF.

The rearrangement joins TRBV19 to TRBJ1-4; 8 bases match TRBD1. CDR3 length equals 15 residues. Germline lookup yields CDR1 LNHDA and CDR2 SQIVND (reference sequence). The V segment lost 8 bases and the J segment 3 bases; nucleotides outside the gene matches: 8. CDR3 region: CASGDTGQANEKLFF. For the CDR3, the DNA is TGTGCCAGTGGCGACACGGGACAGGCTAATGAAAAACTGTTTTTT.

The gene calls are TRBV29-1 and TRBJ1-2; TRBD1 is a possible D gene (6 bases). The ends were cut back, 7 bases at V and 7 bases at J, with 22 bases in the middle. The CDR3 sequence is 14 residues long. CDR1 and CDR2 from the germline V gene are SQVTM and ANQGSEA. The CDR3 here is CSASSRGGTGGYTF. CDR3 DNA sequence: TGCAGCGCATCAAGTCGAGGGGGAACGGGTGGCTACACCTTC.

The rearrangement joins TRBV29-1 to TRBJ1-2, with 10 bases fitting TRBD1. The V gene's germline CDR1 is SQVTM and CDR2 ANQGSEA. The CDR3 totals 15 residues. The V segment lost 0 bases and the J segment 8 bases; nucleotides outside the gene matches: 9. The DNA for the CDR3 is TGCAGCGTTGAAGATTGGGACAGGGGAGACGGGGGCTACACCTTC. Translation gives CSVEDWDRGDGGYTF. Based on the CDR3 plus reference TRBV29-1 and TRBJ1-2, the full variable domain is SAVISQKPSRDICQRGTSLTIQCQVDSQVTMMFWYRQQPGQSLTLIATANQGSEATYESGFVIDKFPISRPNLTFSTLTVSNMSPEDSSIYLCSVEDWDRGDGGYTFGSGTRLTVV.

The chain has TRBV5-6 and TRBJ1-2, with D possibly being TRBD1 (5 bases). The CDR3 runs 16 residues. Trimming pared 1 base from V and 4 bases from J, leaving 17 bases between. Looked up from germline, CDR1 is SGHDT and CDR2 is YYEEEE. The CDR3, as DNA: TGTGCCAGCAGCTTGATTTTGCAGCAGACAGCCTATGGCTACACCTTC. It yields the protein CASSLILQQTAYGYTF.

CDR3 sequence (DNA): TGCGCCAGCAGCTTGGACTTAGCAACTAATGAAAAACTGTTTTTT. It translates to CASSLDLATNEKLFF. The chain links TRBV5-1 to TRBJ1-4, with D hard to call. Trimming removed 0 bases at V and 0 bases at J, with 6 bases between. CDR3 length: 15 amino acids. Germline V gene data show CDR1 as SGHRS and CDR2 as YFSETQ.

This clone was counted only a few times. The rearrangement links TRBV5-4 to TRBJ2-1; possible D gene TRBD1, 5 bases. V was shortened by 2 bases and J by 7 bases, with 13 bases between the two germline ends. The CDR3 consists of 14 residues. The germline V gene has CDR1 SGHNT and CDR2 YYREEE (reference sequence). The CDR3 DNA reads TGTGCCAGCAGCTTCCTCGGGCGGACAAATGAGCAGTTCTTC. Protein product: CASSFLGRTNEQFF.

V gene TRBV12-5 combines with J gene TRBJ2-5; 8 bases line up with TRBD2. The closer fit of TRBJ2-7 to the DNA end suggests the J call may be wrong. Per germline, CDR1 LGHNT and CDR2 FRNRAP. The CDR3 consists of 13 residues. CDR3 loop: CASGYGGGYEQYF. Written as DNA, the CDR3 is TGTGCTAGTGGTTACGGGGGGGGGTACGAGCAGTACTTC.